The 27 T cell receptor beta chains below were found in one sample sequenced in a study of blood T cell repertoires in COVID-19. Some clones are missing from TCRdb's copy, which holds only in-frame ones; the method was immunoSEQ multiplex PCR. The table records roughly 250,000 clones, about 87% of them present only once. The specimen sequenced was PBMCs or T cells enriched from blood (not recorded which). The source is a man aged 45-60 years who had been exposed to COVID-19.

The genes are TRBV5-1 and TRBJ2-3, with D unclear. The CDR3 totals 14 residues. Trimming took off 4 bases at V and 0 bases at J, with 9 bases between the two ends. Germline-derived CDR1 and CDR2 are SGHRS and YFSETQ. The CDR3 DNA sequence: TGCGCCAGCAGCCCCCTCCGGAGCACAGATACGCAGTATTTT. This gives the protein CASSPLRSTDTQYF.

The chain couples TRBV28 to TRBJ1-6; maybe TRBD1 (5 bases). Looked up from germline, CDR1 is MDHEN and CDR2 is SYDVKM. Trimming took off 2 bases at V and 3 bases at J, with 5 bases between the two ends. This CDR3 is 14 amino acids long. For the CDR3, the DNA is TGTGCCAGCAGTTTACAGGGCTATAATTCACCCCTCCACTTT. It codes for CASSLQGYNSPLHF.

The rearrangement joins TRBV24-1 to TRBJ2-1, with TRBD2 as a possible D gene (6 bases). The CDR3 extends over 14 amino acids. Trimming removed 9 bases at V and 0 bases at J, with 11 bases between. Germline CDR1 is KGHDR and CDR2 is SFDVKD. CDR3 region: CATAPAGSYNEQFF. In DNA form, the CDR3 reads TGTGCCACCGCTCCAGCGGGCTCCTACAATGAGCAGTTCTTC.

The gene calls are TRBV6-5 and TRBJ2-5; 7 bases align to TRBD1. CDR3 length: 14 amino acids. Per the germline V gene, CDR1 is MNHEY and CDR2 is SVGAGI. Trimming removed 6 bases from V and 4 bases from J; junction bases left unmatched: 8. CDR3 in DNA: TGTGCCAGCAGGCGCGTGACAGGGCTAGAGACCCAGTACTTC. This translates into CASRRVTGLETQYF.

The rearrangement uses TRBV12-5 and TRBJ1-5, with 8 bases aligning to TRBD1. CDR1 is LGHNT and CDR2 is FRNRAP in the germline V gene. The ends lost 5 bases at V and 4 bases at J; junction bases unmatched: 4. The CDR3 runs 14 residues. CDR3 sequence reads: CASGPDRGNQPQHF. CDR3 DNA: TGTGCTAGTGGTCCCGACAGGGGAAATCAGCCCCAGCATTTT.

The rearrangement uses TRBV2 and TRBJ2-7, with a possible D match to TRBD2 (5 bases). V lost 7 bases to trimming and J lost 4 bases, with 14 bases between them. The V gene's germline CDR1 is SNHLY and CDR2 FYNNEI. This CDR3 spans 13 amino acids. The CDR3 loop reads CASTGEFGYEQYF. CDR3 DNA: TGTGCCAGCACCGGGGAATTCGGGTACGAGCAGTACTTC.

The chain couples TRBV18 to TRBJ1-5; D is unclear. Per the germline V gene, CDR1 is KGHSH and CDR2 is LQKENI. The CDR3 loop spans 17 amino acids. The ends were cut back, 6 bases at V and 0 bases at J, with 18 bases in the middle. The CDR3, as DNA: TGTGCCAGCTCTCAATCCAGCGGGGATTTTAGCAATCAGCCCCAGCATTTT. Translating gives CASSQSSGDFSNQPQHF. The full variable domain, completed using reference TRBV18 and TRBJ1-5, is NAGVMQNPRHLVRRRGQEARLRCSPMKGHSHVYWYRQLPEEGLKFMVYLQKENIIDESGMPKERFSAEFPKEGPSILRIQQVVRGDSAAYFCASSQSSGDFSNQPQHFGDGTRLSIL.

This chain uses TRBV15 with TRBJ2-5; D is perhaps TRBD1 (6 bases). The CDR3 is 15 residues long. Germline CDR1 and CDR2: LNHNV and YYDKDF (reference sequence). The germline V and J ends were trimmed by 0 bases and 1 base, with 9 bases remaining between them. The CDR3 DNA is TGTGCCACCAGCAGAGAAACAGGGACCCAAGAGACCCAGTACTTC. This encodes CATSRETGTQETQYF.

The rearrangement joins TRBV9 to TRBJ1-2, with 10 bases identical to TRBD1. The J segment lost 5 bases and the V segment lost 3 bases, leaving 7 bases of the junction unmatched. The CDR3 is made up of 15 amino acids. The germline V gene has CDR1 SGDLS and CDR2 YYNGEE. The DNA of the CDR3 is TGTGCCAGCAGCGCCGGGACAGGGGCAAGGTATGGCTACACCTTC. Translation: CASSAGTGARYGYTF.

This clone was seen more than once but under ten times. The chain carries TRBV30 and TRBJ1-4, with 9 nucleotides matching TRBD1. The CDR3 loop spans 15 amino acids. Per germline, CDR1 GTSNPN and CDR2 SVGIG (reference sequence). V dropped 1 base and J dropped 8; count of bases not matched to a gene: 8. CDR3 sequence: CAWSDGDRAGEKLFF. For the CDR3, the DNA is TGTGCCTGGAGTGACGGGGACAGGGCTGGGGAAAAACTGTTTTTT.

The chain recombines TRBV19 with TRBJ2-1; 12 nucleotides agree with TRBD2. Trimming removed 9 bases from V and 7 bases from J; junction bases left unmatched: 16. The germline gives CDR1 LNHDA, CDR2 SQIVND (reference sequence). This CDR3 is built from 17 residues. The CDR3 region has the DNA TGTGCCAGCGCCTCTCGGCTAGCGGGGGGGCCAAGTAATGAGCAGTTCTTC. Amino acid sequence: CASASRLAGGPSNEQFF. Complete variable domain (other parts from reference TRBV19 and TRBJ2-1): DGGITQSPKYLFRKEGQNVTLSCEQNLNHDAMYWYRQDPGQGLRLIYYSQIVNDFQKGDIAEGYSVSREKKESFPLTVTSAQKNPTAFYLCASASRLAGGPSNEQFFGPGTRLTVL.

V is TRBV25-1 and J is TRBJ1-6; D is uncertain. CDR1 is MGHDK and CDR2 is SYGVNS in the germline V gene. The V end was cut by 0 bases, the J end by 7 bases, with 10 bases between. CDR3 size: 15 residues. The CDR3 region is CASSEYEELNSPLHF. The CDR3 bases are TGTGCCAGCAGTGAATATGAGGAACTGAATTCACCCCTCCACTTT.

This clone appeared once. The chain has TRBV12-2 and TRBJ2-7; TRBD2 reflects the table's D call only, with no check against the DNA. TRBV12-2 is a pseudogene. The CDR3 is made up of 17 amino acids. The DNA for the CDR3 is TGTGCAAGTCGCCCGGGACTAGCGGGACCGTTATCCTACGAGCAGTACGTC. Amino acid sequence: CASRPGLAGPLSYEQYV.

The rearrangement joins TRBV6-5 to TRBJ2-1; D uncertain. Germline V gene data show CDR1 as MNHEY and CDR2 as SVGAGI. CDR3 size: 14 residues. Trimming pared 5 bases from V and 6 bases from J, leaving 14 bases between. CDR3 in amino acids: CASSLQRLGNEQFF. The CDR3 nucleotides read TGTGCCAGCAGTCTCCAGAGACTTGGCAATGAGCAGTTCTTC.

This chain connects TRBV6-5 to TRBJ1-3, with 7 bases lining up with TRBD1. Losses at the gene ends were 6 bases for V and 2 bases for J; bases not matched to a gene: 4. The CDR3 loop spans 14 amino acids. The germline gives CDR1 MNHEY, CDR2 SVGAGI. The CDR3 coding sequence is TGTGCCAGCAGGGCAGGGGGAACTGGAAACACCATATATTTT. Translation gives CASRAGGTGNTIYF.

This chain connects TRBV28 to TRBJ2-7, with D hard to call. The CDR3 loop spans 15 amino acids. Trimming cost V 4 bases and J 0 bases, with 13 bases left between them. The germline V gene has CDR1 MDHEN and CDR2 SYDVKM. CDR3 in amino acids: CASSSGSVSSYEQYF. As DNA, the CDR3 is TGTGCCAGCAGTTCCGGGTCGGTTAGCTCCTACGAGCAGTACTTC.

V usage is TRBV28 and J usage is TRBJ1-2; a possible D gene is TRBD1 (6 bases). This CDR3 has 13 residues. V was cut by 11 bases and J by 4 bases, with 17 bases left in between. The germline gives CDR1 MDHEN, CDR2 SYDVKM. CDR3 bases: TGTGCCGGTAAGACAGGAAGAGGCTATGGCTACACCTTC. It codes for CAGKTGRGYGYTF.

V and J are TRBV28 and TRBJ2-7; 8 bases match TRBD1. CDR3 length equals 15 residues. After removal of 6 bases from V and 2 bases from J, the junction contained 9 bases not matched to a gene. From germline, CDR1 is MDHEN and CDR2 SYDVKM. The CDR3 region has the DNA TGTGCCAGCAGCCAAGGACAGGGTAGACCCTACGAGCAGTACGTC. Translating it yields CASSQGQGRPYEQYV.

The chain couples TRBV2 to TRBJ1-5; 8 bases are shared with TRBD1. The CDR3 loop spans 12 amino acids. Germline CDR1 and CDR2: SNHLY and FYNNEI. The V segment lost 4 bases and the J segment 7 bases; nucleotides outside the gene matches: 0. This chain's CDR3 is CASSAGGQPQHF. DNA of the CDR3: TGTGCCAGCAGTGCAGGGGGCCAGCCCCAGCATTTT.

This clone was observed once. The CDR3 region has the DNA TGTGCCAGCTCCACGGGCTCTGGAAACACCATATATTTT. It specifies CASSTGSGNTIYF. The rearrangement joins TRBV11-3 to TRBJ1-3; D uncertain. CDR3 length: 13 residues. V was trimmed by 8 bases and J by 0 bases, leaving 8 bases between them. Germline V gives CDR1 SGHNT, CDR2 YENEEA.

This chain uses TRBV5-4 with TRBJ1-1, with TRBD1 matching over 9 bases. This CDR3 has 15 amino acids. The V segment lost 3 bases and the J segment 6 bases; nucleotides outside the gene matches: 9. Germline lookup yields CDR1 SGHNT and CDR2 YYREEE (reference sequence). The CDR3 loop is CASSSREGQGSEAFF. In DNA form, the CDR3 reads TGTGCCAGCAGCTCCCGGGAGGGACAGGGATCTGAAGCTTTCTTT.

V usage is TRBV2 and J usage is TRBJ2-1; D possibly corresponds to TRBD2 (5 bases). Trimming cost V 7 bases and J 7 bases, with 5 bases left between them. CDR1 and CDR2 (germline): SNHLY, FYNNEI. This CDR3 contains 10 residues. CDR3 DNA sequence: TGTGCCAGCACGGGGAATGAGCAGTTCTTC. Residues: CASTGNEQFF.

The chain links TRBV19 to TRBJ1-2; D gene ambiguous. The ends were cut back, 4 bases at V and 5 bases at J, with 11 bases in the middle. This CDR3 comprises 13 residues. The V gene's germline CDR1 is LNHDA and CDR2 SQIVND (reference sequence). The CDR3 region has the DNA TGTGCCAGTAGTACCCCAGGACTATATGGCTACACCTTC. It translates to CASSTPGLYGYTF.

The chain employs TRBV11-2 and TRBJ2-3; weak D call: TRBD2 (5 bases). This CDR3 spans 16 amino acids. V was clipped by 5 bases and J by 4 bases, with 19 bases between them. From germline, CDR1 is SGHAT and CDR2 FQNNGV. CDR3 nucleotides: TGTGCCAGCAGCCCGCTACTAGTGTCCCTCGCAGATACGCAGTATTTT. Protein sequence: CASSPLLVSLADTQYF.

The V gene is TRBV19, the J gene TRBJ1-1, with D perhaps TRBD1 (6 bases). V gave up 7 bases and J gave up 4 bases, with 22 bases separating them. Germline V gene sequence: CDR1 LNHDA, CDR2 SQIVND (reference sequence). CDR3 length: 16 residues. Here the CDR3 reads CASTTSEGDGSTEAFF. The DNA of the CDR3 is TGTGCCAGTACCACGTCCGAGGGGGATGGGTCCACTGAAGCTTTCTTT.

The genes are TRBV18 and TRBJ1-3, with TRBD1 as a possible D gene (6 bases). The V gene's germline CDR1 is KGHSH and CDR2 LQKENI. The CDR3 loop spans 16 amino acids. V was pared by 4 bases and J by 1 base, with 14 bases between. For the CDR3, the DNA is TGTGCCAGCTCACGTTCCAGGGGAAGGTCTGGAAACACCATATATTTT. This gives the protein CASSRSRGRSGNTIYF.

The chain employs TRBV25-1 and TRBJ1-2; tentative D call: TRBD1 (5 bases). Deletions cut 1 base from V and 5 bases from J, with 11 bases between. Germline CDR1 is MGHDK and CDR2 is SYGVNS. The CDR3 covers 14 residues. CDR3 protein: CASSESGGVYGYTF. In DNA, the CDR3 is TGTGCCAGCAGTGAATCCGGGGGAGTTTATGGCTACACCTTC.